This T cell receptor beta chain is drawn from a study of blood T cell repertoires in COVID-19. TCRdb keeps only in-frame clones here, not all; method: immunoSEQ multiplex PCR. The sample has 100,000 to 150,000 clones; 85% are singletons. Trimming removed 7 bases at V and 6 bases at J, with 21 bases between. Looked up from germline, CDR1 is MNHEY and CDR2 is SVGAGI. CDR3 length equals 15 residues. This chain links TRBV6-5 with TRBJ1-2, with D maybe TRBD1 (5 bases). The specimen sequenced was peripheral blood. The origin of this receptor is an older man with active or convalescent COVID-19. CDR3 nucleotide sequence: TGTGCCAGCACCTTTCCGGGAGCACGGACACATGGCTACACCTTC. Protein: CASTFPGARTHGYTF.